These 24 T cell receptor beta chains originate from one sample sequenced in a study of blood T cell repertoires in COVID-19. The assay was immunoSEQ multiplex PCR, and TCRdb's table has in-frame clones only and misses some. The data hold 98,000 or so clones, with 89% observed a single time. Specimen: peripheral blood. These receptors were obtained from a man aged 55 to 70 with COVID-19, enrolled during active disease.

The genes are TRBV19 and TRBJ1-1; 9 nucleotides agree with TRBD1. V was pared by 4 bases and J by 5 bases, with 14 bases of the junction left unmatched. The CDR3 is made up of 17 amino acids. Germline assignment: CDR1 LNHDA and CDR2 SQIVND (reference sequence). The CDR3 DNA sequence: TGTGCCAGTAGTAAACCGGGACAGGGAAATAAGAGGACTGAAGCTTTCTTT. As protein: CASSKPGQGNKRTEAFF.

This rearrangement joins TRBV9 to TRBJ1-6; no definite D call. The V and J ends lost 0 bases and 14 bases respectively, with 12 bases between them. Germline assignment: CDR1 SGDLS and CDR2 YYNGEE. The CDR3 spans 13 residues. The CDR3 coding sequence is TGTGCCAGCAGCGTAGGCCGGGATGGGGCCCTCCACTTT. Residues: CASSVGRDGALHF.

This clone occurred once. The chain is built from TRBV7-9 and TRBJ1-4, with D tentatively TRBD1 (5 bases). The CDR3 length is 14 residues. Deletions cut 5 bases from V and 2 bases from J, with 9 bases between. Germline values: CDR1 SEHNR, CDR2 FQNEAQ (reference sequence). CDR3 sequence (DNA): TGTGCCAGCAGCCCGGGGGAGACTAATGAAAAACTGTTTTTT. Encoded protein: CASSPGETNEKLFF.

The CDR3 DNA reads as TGTGCCAGCAGCTCGTCCCTACTAGCGGGAGAGGCTGGCTACGAGCAGTACTTC. Its translation is CASSSSLLAGEAGYEQYF. The chain links TRBV7-8 to TRBJ2-7; 11 nucleotides agree with TRBD2. The CDR3 contains 18 residues. V trimming: 4 bases; J trimming: 3 bases; junction bases outside the gene matches: 14. The V gene's germline CDR1 is SGHVS and CDR2 FQNEAQ.

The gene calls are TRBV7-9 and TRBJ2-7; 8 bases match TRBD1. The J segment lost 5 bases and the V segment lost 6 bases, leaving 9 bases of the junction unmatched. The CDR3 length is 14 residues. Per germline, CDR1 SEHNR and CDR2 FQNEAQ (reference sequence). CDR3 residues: CASSPGTGRNEQYF. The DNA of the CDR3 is TGTGCCAGCAGTCCCGGGACAGGTAGGAACGAGCAGTACTTC.

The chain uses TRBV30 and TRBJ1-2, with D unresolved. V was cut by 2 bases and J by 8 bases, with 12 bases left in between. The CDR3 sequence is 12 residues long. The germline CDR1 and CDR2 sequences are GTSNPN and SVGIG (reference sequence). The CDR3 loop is CAWSLMTLGYTF. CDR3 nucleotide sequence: TGTGCCTGGAGTCTAATGACTCTGGGCTACACCTTC.

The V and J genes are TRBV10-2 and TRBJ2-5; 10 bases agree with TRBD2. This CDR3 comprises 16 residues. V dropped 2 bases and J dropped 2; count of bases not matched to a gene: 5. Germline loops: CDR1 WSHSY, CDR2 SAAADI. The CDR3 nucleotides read TGCGCCAGCAGTGAGAGGAGCGGGAGGGAACAAGAGACCCAGTACTTC. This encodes CASSERSGREQETQYF.

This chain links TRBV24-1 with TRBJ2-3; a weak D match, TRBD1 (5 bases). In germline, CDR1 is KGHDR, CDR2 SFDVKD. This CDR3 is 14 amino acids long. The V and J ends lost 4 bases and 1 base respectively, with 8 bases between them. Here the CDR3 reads CATSDPRGTDTQYF. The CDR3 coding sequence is TGTGCCACCAGTGACCCCAGGGGCACAGATACGCAGTATTTT.

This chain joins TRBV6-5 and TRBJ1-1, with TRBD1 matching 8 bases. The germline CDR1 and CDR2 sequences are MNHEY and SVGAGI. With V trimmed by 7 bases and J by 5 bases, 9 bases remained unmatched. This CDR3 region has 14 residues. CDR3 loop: CASNPTGTGTEAFF. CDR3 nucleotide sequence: TGTGCCAGCAACCCCACCGGGACAGGTACTGAAGCTTTCTTT.

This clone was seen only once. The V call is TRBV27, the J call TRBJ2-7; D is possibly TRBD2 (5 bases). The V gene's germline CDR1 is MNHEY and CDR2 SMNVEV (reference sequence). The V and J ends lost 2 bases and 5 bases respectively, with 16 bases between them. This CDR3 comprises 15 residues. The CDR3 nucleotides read TGTGCCAGCAGTTTAAATTCGGCGGGTTTGCACGAGCAGTACTTC. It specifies CASSLNSAGLHEQYF.

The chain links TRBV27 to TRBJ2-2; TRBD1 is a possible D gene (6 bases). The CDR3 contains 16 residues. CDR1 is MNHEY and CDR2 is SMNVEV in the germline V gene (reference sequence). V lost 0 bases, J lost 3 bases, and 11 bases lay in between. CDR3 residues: CASSLSRGLDTGELFF. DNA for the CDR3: TGTGCCAGCAGTTTATCCAGGGGTTTGGACACCGGGGAGCTGTTTTTT.

For the CDR3, the DNA is TGCGCCAGCAGCCAAGGACAGGATTCTCAAGATACGCAGTATTTT. Amino acids: CASSQGQDSQDTQYF. This chain uses TRBV4-3 with TRBJ2-3; D may be TRBD1 (6 bases). The V gene's germline CDR1 is LGHNA and CDR2 YSLEER. Trimming pared 1 base from V and 5 bases from J, leaving 13 bases between. This CDR3 contains 15 residues.

The CDR3 spells CASSPNPGQTSTNEKLFF. CDR3 nucleotide sequence: TGCGCCAGCAGCCCTAACCCGGGACAGACCTCCACTAATGAAAAACTGTTTTTT. The gene calls are TRBV5-1 and TRBJ1-4, with 7 bases fitting TRBD1. This CDR3 has 18 residues. With 4 bases clipped from V and 2 bases from J, the junction kept 14 bases outside the gene matches. Germline CDR1 reads SGHRS; CDR2 reads YFSETQ.

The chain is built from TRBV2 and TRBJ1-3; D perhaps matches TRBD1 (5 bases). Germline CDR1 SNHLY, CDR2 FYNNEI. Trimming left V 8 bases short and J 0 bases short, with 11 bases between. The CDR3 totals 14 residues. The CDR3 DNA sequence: TGTGCCAGCCGGGACTTAACCTCTGGAAACACCATATATTTT. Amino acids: CASRDLTSGNTIYF.

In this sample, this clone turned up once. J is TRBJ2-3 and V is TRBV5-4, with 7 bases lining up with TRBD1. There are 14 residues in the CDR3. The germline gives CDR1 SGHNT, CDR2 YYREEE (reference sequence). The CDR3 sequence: CCSGTDLIADTQYF. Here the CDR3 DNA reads TGTTGCTCCGGGACAGACCTTATCGCAGATACGCAGTATTTT.

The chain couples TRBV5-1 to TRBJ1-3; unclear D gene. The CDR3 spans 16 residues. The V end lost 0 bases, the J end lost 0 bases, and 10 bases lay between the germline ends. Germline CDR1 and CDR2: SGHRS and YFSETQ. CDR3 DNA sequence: TGCGCCAGCAGCTTGGCCGGGGTGAGCTCTGGAAACACCATATATTTT. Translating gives CASSLAGVSSGNTIYF.

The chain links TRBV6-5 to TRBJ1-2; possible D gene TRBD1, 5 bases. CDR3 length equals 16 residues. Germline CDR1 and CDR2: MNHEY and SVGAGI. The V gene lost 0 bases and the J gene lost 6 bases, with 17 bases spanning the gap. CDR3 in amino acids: CASSYSGSNPTDGYTF. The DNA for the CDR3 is TGTGCCAGCAGTTACTCGGGTAGCAATCCGACAGATGGCTACACCTTC.

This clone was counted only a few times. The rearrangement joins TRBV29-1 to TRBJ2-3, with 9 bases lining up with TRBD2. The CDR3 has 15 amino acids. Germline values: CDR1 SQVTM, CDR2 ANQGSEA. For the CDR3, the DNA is TGCAGTGCGGCCGCTAGCGGGATCTCCACAGATACGCAGTATTTT. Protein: CSAAASGISTDTQYF.

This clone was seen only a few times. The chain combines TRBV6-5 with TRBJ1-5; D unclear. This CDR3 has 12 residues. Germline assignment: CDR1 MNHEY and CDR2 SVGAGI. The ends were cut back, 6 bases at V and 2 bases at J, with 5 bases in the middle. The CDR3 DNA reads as TGTGCCAGCAGGGAGGGCAATCAGCCCCAGCATTTT. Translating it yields CASREGNQPQHF.

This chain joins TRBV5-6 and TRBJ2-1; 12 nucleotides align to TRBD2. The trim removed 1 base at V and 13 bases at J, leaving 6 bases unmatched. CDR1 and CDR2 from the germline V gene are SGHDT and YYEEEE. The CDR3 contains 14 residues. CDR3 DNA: TGTGCCAGCAGCTTGATCTCTAGCGGGAGGGATCAGTTCTTC. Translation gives CASSLISSGRDQFF.

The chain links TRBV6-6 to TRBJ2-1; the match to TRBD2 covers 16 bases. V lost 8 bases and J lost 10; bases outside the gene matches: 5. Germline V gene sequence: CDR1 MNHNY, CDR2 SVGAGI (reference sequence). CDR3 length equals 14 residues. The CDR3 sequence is CASRPGLAGGEQFF. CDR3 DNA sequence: TGTGCCAGCCGCCCGGGACTAGCGGGAGGGGAGCAGTTCTTC.

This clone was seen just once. CDR3 sequence: CASSTSTGAELGELFF. CDR3 DNA sequence: TGTGCCAGCAGCACGTCAACGGGAGCGGAGTTAGGGGAGCTGTTTTTT. This sequence joins TRBV5-8 and TRBJ2-2; the D gene is possibly TRBD2 (6 bases). Germline V gives CDR1 SGHTS, CDR2 YDEGEE. This CDR3 contains 16 residues. V was pared by 4 bases and J by 8 bases, with 21 bases between.

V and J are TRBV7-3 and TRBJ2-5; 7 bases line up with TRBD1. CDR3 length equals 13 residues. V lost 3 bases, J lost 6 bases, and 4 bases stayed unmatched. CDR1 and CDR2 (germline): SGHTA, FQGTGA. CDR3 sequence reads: CASSFDRAQTQYF. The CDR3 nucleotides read TGTGCCAGCAGCTTCGACAGGGCCCAGACCCAGTACTTC.

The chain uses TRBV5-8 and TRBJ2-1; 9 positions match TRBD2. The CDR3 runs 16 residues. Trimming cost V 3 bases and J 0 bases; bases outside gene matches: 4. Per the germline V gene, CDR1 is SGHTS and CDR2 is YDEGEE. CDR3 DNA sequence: TGTGCCAGCAGCTCCTTAGCGGGAGACTCCTACAATGAGCAGTTCTTC. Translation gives CASSSLAGDSYNEQFF.